This paragraph covers one T cell receptor beta chain sequence. This clonotype showed up just a few times. Its target antigen remains unknown. It has no much larger one-base neighbor in the sample; base qualities were not kept. The sample is drawn from a study of T cells in Graves' hyperthyroidism and ophthalmopathy (dated by TCRdb to between 2018 and 2021). Background on the whole study: Peripheral blood samples were taken at initial diagnosis, before any treatment was given. TCR V-J signatures able to tell the groups apart were searched for in a discovery cohort of 100 or so patients, of whom around 42 had Graves' ophthalmopathy and about 60 had stable Graves' hyperthyroidism. Prospective prediction of ophthalmopathy was tested in an independent validation cohort consisting of 18 to 20 hyperthyroidism patients and 15 or so patients who later progressed to ophthalmopathy. For training and testing, the roughly 97 patients in the discovery cohort were randomly divided in a 7:3 ratio. In addition, the study compared T-cell repertoires in thyroid tissue and in blood from about 6 Graves' hyperthyroidism patients. Once sampling was done, hyperthyroidism patients were given methimazole at a starting dose of 30 mg daily, whereas ophthalmopathy patients were given high-dose intravenous methylprednisolone. The paper describes TCR Vbeta CDR3 sequencing of 120 to 150 peripheral blood samples, made up of 43 ophthalmopathy patients, 70 to 80 hyperthyroidism patients and about 17 progressor patients. Overall results and qualifications from the work: Most expanded thyroid clonotypes (frequency above 0.001) were also detected in blood, a finding suggesting that blood repertoires may reflect thyroid immune responses. In validation, progression to ophthalmopathy was predicted by the model with approximately 67% sensitivity and 72% to 80% specificity, a median of roughly six months before onset. Sample size was not statistically predetermined, and blinding of investigators to group allocation was not performed. A model built on a 13 V-J signature distinguished ophthalmopathy from stable hyperthyroidism, reaching roughly 88% sensitivity and around 81% specificity in cross-validation and 80%/75% in testing.

From a lookup of the germline V gene, CDR1 and CDR2 are SGHAT and FQNNGV. From V the trimming removes 5 bases and from J it removes 9 bases, while the gene matches leave 13 bases of the junction unaccounted for. From its cysteine to its phenylalanine, the CDR3 spans 16 amino acids. Solely the CDR3 DNA is kept, with 48 bases framed from the first base. A patient counted as having stable Graves' hyperthyroidism if no progression to ophthalmopathy occurred over 18 months of follow-up. Hyperthyroidism patients were newly diagnosed, had a disease duration of under 2 months, and were aged 18 to 65 years. The study excluded patients with uncontrolled infections, other autoimmune diseases, pregnancy or lactation. Diagnoses were based on clinical symptoms, serum thyroxine and TRAb, thyroid ultrasound and orbital computed tomography. PBMCs were separated from 8 to 10 ml of fresh peripheral blood using Ficoll-Paque density gradient centrifugation. Trizol reagent was used to extract total RNA, and RNA quality was then checked on an Agilent 2100 Bioanalyzer.

Amplification of TCR beta CDR3 regions was carried out from RNA transcripts. The TCR CDR3 was subjected to a first round of RT-PCR using the HTBI primer set and the Qiagen OneStep RT-PCR kit. Libraries were constructed in a second round of multiplex PCR, after which size selection and purification were carried out. The libraries were sequenced on an Illumina HiSeq2000 using paired-end 100 bp reads. Turning to the authors' computational methods: Raw data were processed with SOAPnuke, discarding reads with adapters, uncalled bases, mean Phred below 15, or no exact constant-primer or identifier match. High-quality paired reads were merged with COPE v1.2.5, and unique nucleotide sequences were defined as clonotypes. Clonotypes were aligned to IMGT TRBV, TRBD and TRBJ reference segments using MiTCR v1.1. Only V-J combinations with frequency above 0.0001, covering 99.2% of repertoires, were analysed. A TCS score was defined as the ratio of F50 (clonal expansion) to E x V (chaos), with BLOSUM62-based TCRdist applied between CDR3 peptides within each V-J. Welch's t-statistics and random forest reduced some 510 V-J features to 10 to 15, which were used in a naive Bayes classifier (R e1071). In-frame beta chains were kept once TCRdb had trimmed the public reads at Q25 with fastp and called clones with MiXCR. Entries are consolidated by CDR3 protein sequence, retaining the most common genes and DNA. TCRdb, rather than the study authors, made the V and J calls. For this sample there are approximately 300,000 distinct CDR3 sequences; approximately 15% appear just once. The ten largest clones capture around a third of the sample.

The receptor's source is a man aged 25 to 45 with Graves' hyperthyroidism. Recombination connected TRBV11-2 to TRBJ2-1; TRBD2 lines up with 10 middle nucleotides. The source material was blood. Here is the DNA: TGTGCCAGCAGCCAGGCCGGGACTAGCGCGACCGTTGAGCAGTTCTTC. Its protein reads: CASSQAGTSATVEQFF.